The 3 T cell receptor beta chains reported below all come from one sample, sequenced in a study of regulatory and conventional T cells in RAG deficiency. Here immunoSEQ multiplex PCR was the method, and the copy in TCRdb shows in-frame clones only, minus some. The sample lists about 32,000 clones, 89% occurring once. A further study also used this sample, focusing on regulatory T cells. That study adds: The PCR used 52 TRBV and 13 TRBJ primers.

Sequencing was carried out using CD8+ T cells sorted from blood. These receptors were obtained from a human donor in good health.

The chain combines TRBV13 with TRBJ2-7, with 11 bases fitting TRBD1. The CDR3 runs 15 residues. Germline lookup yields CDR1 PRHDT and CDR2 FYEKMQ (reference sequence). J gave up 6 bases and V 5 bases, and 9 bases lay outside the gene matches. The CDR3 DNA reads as TGTGCCAGCAGCGGGAGCGGGACAGGGGGTCTCGAGCAGTACTTC. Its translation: CASSGSGTGGLEQYF.

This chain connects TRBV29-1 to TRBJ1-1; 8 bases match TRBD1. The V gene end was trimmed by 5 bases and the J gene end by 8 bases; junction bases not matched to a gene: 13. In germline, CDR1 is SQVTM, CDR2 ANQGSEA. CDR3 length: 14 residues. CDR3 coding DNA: TGCAGCGTTCCCAAGTGGACAGGGCGAAGAGAAGCTTTCTTT. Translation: CSVPKWTGRREAFF.

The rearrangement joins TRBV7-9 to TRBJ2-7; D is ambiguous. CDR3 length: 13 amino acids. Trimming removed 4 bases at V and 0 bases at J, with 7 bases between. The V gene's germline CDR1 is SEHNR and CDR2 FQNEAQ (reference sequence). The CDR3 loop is CASSSLNSYEQYF. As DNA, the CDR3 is TGTGCCAGCAGCTCCCTAAACTCCTACGAGCAGTACTTC.